This is a list of T cell receptor beta chains from one sample in a study of T cells after yellow fever vaccination. TCRdb re-analysed the 5' RACE reads in MiXCR, keeping a single row per CDR3 protein. The sample holds approximately 510,000 distinct CDR3 sequences, around a fifth seen once. Sequenced material: PBMCs, taken roughly 20 days after the first yellow fever vaccination. The receptors derive from a man between 18 and 35 years old who received the YFV17D yellow fever vaccine. Both conserved end residues are part of each CDR3. The order of the fields is D gene, CDR3 length, clone size, V gene, J gene, CDR3 protein, CDR3 DNA. A D gene is named only where the DNA matches it firmly. Part of the rows lack a size; the others show once, few, many or a class for expanded clones.

d_call: .
cdr3_length: 13
clone_size: .
v_call: TRBV4-3
j_call: TRBJ1-1
cdr3_aa: CASSAGKRTEAFF
cdr3_nt: TGCGCCAGCAGCGCCGGGAAAAGGACTGAAGCTTTCTTT

d_call: .
cdr3_length: 16
clone_size: .
v_call: TRBV5-6
j_call: TRBJ2-6
cdr3_aa: CASSLWRISGANVLTF
cdr3_nt: TGTGCCAGCAGCTTGTGGCGGATCTCTGGGGCCAACGTCCTGACTTTC

d_call: .
cdr3_length: 13
clone_size: .
v_call: TRBV19
j_call: TRBJ1-1
cdr3_aa: CASSMTDNTEAFF
cdr3_nt: TGTGCCAGTAGTATGACAGATAACACTGAAGCTTTCTTT

d_call: .
cdr3_length: 11
clone_size: few
v_call: TRBV20-1
j_call: TRBJ1-1
cdr3_aa: CSAPSGAEAFF
cdr3_nt: TGCAGTGCCCCTTCGGGGGCTGAAGCTTTCTTT

d_call: .
cdr3_length: 11
clone_size: .
v_call: TRBV2
j_call: TRBJ1-4
cdr3_aa: CASTLLEKLFF
cdr3_nt: TGTGCCAGCACTCTTCTGGAAAAACTGTTTTTT

d_call: .
cdr3_length: 12
clone_size: few
v_call: TRBV29-1
j_call: TRBJ2-7
cdr3_aa: CSVVRGSYEQYF
cdr3_nt: TGCAGCGTTGTGCGCGGATCCTACGAGCAGTACTTC

d_call: .
cdr3_length: 13
clone_size: few
v_call: TRBV7-6
j_call: TRBJ2-7
cdr3_aa: CASSGGGEYEQYF
cdr3_nt: TGTGCCAGCAGCGGGGGTGGGGAATACGAGCAGTACTTC

d_call: TRBD1
cdr3_length: 14
clone_size: many
v_call: TRBV5-1
j_call: TRBJ2-3
cdr3_aa: CASSIGTGSDTQYF
cdr3_nt: TGCGCCAGCAGCATTGGGACAGGTTCAGATACGCAGTATTTT

d_call: .
cdr3_length: 14
clone_size: .
v_call: TRBV24-1
j_call: TRBJ2-5
cdr3_aa: CATGAANGQETQYF
cdr3_nt: TGTGCCACCGGGGCAGCCAACGGTCAAGAGACCCAGTACTTC

d_call: TRBD1
cdr3_length: 15
clone_size: few
v_call: TRBV19
j_call: TRBJ2-5
cdr3_aa: CASQSRDRGRETQYF
cdr3_nt: TGTGCCAGCCAATCCCGGGACAGGGGACGAGAGACCCAGTACTTC

d_call: .
cdr3_length: 15
clone_size: many
v_call: TRBV7-2
j_call: TRBJ2-5
cdr3_aa: CASSQQRAPEETQYF
cdr3_nt: TGTGCCAGCAGCCAACAGCGGGCCCCCGAGGAGACCCAGTACTTC

d_call: .
cdr3_length: 14
clone_size: many
v_call: TRBV18
j_call: TRBJ1-1
cdr3_aa: CASSRDRGGTEAFF
cdr3_nt: TGTGCCAGCTCACGGGACCGGGGGGGCACTGAAGCTTTCTTT

d_call: TRBD1
cdr3_length: 16
clone_size: .
v_call: TRBV19
j_call: TRBJ1-1
cdr3_aa: CASSRATGVEIYEAFF
cdr3_nt: TGTGCCAGTAGTAGAGCGACAGGGGTAGAGATATATGAAGCTTTCTTT

d_call: TRBD1
cdr3_length: 16
clone_size: .
v_call: TRBV7-9
j_call: TRBJ1-1
cdr3_aa: CASSKTSTGRVTEAFF
cdr3_nt: TGTGCCAGCAGCAAAACCTCGACAGGGAGGGTCACTGAAGCTTTCTTT

d_call: .
cdr3_length: 13
clone_size: few
v_call: TRBV20-1
j_call: TRBJ1-2
cdr3_aa: CSARGLTSYGYTF
cdr3_nt: TGCAGTGCTAGGGGCCTCACCTCCTATGGCTACACCTTC

d_call: .
cdr3_length: 16
clone_size: .
v_call: TRBV5-1
j_call: TRBJ2-5
cdr3_aa: CASTAGARGSSETQYF
cdr3_nt: TGCGCCAGCACCGCGGGCGCGAGGGGGTCTTCAGAGACCCAGTACTTC

d_call: TRBD2
cdr3_length: 19
clone_size: .
v_call: TRBV9
j_call: TRBJ2-3
cdr3_aa: CASSSRLLVSGGAKDTQYF
cdr3_nt: TGTGCCAGCAGCTCCCGTCTCCTGGTTAGCGGGGGGGCTAAAGATACGCAGTATTTT

d_call: .
cdr3_length: 14
clone_size: .
v_call: TRBV4-1
j_call: TRBJ1-1
cdr3_aa: CASSPTHGNTEAFF
cdr3_nt: TGCGCCAGCAGCCCTACCCATGGGAACACTGAAGCTTTCTTT

d_call: .
cdr3_length: 14
clone_size: few
v_call: TRBV20-1
j_call: TRBJ1-5
cdr3_aa: CSASYSYSNQPQHF
cdr3_nt: TGCAGTGCTAGTTATAGTTATAGCAATCAGCCCCAGCATTTT

d_call: .
cdr3_length: 14
clone_size: few
v_call: TRBV7-3
j_call: TRBJ2-5
cdr3_aa: CASSSQGLGETQYF
cdr3_nt: TGTGCCAGCAGCTCCCAGGGTCTGGGGGAGACCCAGTACTTC

d_call: .
cdr3_length: 15
clone_size: few
v_call: TRBV12-3/TRBV12-4
j_call: TRBJ2-7
cdr3_aa: CASSSPPGDPHEQYF
cdr3_nt: TGTGCCAGCAGTTCCCCCCCAGGGGACCCGCACGAGCAGTACTTC

d_call: .
cdr3_length: 14
clone_size: few
v_call: TRBV6-1
j_call: TRBJ2-6
cdr3_aa: CASTPGSGANVLTF
cdr3_nt: TGTGCCAGCACCCCAGGCTCTGGGGCCAACGTCCTGACTTTC

d_call: TRBD2
cdr3_length: 14
clone_size: few
v_call: TRBV5-6
j_call: TRBJ2-1
cdr3_aa: CASSSETSDNEQFF
cdr3_nt: TGTGCCAGCAGCTCCGAGACTAGCGACAATGAGCAGTTCTTC

d_call: .
cdr3_length: 13
clone_size: few
v_call: TRBV30
j_call: TRBJ1-2
cdr3_aa: CAWSVTGHYGYTF
cdr3_nt: TGTGCCTGGAGTGTAACGGGCCACTATGGCTACACCTTC

d_call: .
cdr3_length: 17
clone_size: .
v_call: TRBV4-1
j_call: TRBJ2-1
cdr3_aa: CASSQVRGRSSYNEQFF
cdr3_nt: TGCGCCAGCAGCCAAGTTCGGGGCCGGAGCTCCTACAATGAGCAGTTCTTC

d_call: TRBD2
cdr3_length: 17
clone_size: .
v_call: TRBV4-2
j_call: TRBJ2-1
cdr3_aa: CASSQASGGAGYNEQFF
cdr3_nt: TGTGCCAGCAGCCAAGCTAGCGGGGGGGCGGGATACAATGAGCAGTTCTTC

d_call: TRBD1
cdr3_length: 12
clone_size: few
v_call: TRBV30
j_call: TRBJ2-1
cdr3_aa: CAWNLQGDEQFF
cdr3_nt: TGTGCCTGGAATTTACAGGGGGACGAGCAGTTCTTC

d_call: TRBD1
cdr3_length: 17
clone_size: once
v_call: TRBV6-5
j_call: TRBJ1-3
cdr3_aa: CASSLDRAISSGNTIYF
cdr3_nt: TGTGCCAGCAGTTTAGACAGGGCAATTAGCTCTGGAAACACCATATATTTT

d_call: .
cdr3_length: 15
clone_size: .
v_call: TRBV15
j_call: TRBJ1-2
cdr3_aa: CATSRDYGTPNGYTF
cdr3_nt: TGTGCCACCAGCAGAGATTATGGGACACCAAATGGCTACACCTTC

d_call: .
cdr3_length: 15
clone_size: .
v_call: TRBV6-5
j_call: TRBJ2-1
cdr3_aa: CASSYSVGSYNEQFF
cdr3_nt: TGTGCCAGCAGTTACTCGGTGGGGTCGTACAATGAGCAGTTCTTC

d_call: .
cdr3_length: 14
clone_size: few
v_call: TRBV11-2
j_call: TRBJ1-2
cdr3_aa: CASSLDSAYYGYTF
cdr3_nt: TGTGCCAGCAGCTTAGATTCAGCCTACTATGGCTACACCTTC

d_call: TRBD1
cdr3_length: 15
clone_size: .
v_call: TRBV6-5
j_call: TRBJ2-2
cdr3_aa: CASSYTGQGDGELFF
cdr3_nt: TGTGCCAGCAGTTATACGGGCCAGGGGGACGGGGAGCTGTTTTTT

d_call: TRBD1
cdr3_length: 14
clone_size: few
v_call: TRBV20-1
j_call: TRBJ1-5
cdr3_aa: CSAREDRGNQPQHF
cdr3_nt: TGCAGTGCTAGAGAGGACAGGGGCAATCAGCCCCAGCATTTT

d_call: .
cdr3_length: 12
clone_size: .
v_call: TRBV20-1
j_call: TRBJ2-7
cdr3_aa: CSAWPGGYEQYF
cdr3_nt: TGCAGTGCTTGGCCCGGGGGATACGAGCAGTACTTC

d_call: .
cdr3_length: 15
clone_size: few
v_call: TRBV18
j_call: TRBJ1-2
cdr3_aa: CASSPPSGDHYGYTF
cdr3_nt: TGTGCCAGCTCACCCCCGTCGGGGGACCACTATGGCTACACCTTC

d_call: .
cdr3_length: 15
clone_size: .
v_call: TRBV9
j_call: TRBJ2-5
cdr3_aa: CASSLQGFRGETQYF
cdr3_nt: TGTGCCAGCAGCTTACAAGGGTTCCGGGGAGAGACCCAGTACTTC

d_call: .
cdr3_length: 15
clone_size: .
v_call: TRBV7-2
j_call: TRBJ1-5
cdr3_aa: CASSLVGAANQPQHF
cdr3_nt: TGTGCCAGCAGCTTGGTCGGGGCGGCCAATCAGCCCCAGCATTTT

d_call: .
cdr3_length: 15
clone_size: few
v_call: TRBV5-1
j_call: TRBJ1-1
cdr3_aa: CASSPLVTGNTEAFF
cdr3_nt: TGCGCCAGCAGCCCCCTGGTAACGGGGAACACTGAAGCTTTCTTT

d_call: TRBD2
cdr3_length: 17
clone_size: .
v_call: TRBV9
j_call: TRBJ2-3
cdr3_aa: CASSVYVAGGLRDTQYF
cdr3_nt: TGTGCCAGCAGCGTATACGTAGCGGGGGGGCTTAGAGATACGCAGTATTTT

d_call: .
cdr3_length: 17
clone_size: .
v_call: TRBV5-1
j_call: TRBJ2-5
cdr3_aa: CASSFSGILGAQETQYF
cdr3_nt: TGCGCCAGCAGCTTCTCAGGAATCCTTGGGGCCCAAGAGACCCAGTACTTC